The rows below give T cell receptor beta chains drawn from one sample of a study of T cells in localized non-small cell lung cancer. Some clones are missing from TCRdb's copy, which holds only in-frame ones; the method was immunoSEQ multiplex PCR. The sample holds 3,000 to 4,500 clones, roughly 29% seen once. The sequencing used lung tumor tissue, collected before any cancer treatment. These receptors all stem from a man aged 35 to 70 with stage I lung adenocarcinoma. The CDR3 runs from the conserved cysteine through the conserved F or W. The D gene is left open where the match is weak. Where a row states a size, it is once, few, many or the class of an expanded clone; other rows omit it.

-	TRBV9	TRBD1	TRBJ2-2	TGTGCCAGCAGCGGACAGGGGGCGCCCGGGGAGCTGTTTTTT	CASSGQGAPGELFF
large	TRBV11-3	TRBD2	TRBJ2-5	TGTGCCAGCAGCCAAGGGGCGGGGGGGCTGGAGACCCAGTACTTC	CASSQGAGGLETQYF
-	TRBV9	-	TRBJ2-1	TGTGCCAGCAGCGTAGAGCCGGGACCTGCGGACAATGAGCAGTTCTTC	CASSVEPGPADNEQFF
medium-sized	TRBV11-3	-	TRBJ2-7	TGTGCCAGCAGCCCCCGGCTAGCGACCTACGAGCAGTACTTC	CASSPRLATYEQYF
medium-sized	TRBV11-3	-	TRBJ2-3	TGTGCCAGCAGCTTGATGCTAGATCCAGATACGCAGTATTTT	CASSLMLDPDTQYF
large	TRBV6-8	TRBD1	TRBJ1-1	TGTGCCAGCAACCCCGGACAGGCAACTGAAGCTTTCTTT	CASNPGQATEAFF
few	TRBV7-8	-	TRBJ1-1	TGTGCCAGCAGCTTAGGTTTTGACACTGAAGCTTTCTTT	CASSLGFDTEAFF
few	TRBV6-8	-	TRBJ2-3	TGTGCCAGCAGTGCCCGCCTCAGGGGTCCAGATACGCAGTATTTT	CASSARLRGPDTQYF
-	TRBV19	-	TRBJ1-3	TGTGCCAGTAGCCTGGGAACTGGAAACACCATATATTTT	CASSLGTGNTIYF
few	TRBV15	-	TRBJ2-3	TGTGCCACCAGCAGAGATCCGGTTAGTTCAGATACGCAGTATTTT	CATSRDPVSSDTQYF
few	TRBV28	TRBD1	TRBJ1-5	TGTGCCAGCTTGACAGGGCTTTATAGCAATCAGCCCCAGCATTTT	CASLTGLYSNQPQHF
medium-sized	TRBV11-3	-	TRBJ1-1	TGTGCCAGCAGCTTAATAGCGGGGAAGGACACTGAAGCTTTCTTT	CASSLIAGKDTEAFF
few	TRBV7-5	-	TRBJ2-7	TGTGCCAGCAGCTTGGAAACAGGTCGCTACGAGCAGTACTTC	CASSLETGRYEQYF
-	TRBV30	-	TRBJ1-2	TGTGCCTGGAGGGGGTACCATGGCTACACCTTC	CAWRGYHGYTF
-	TRBV11-3	TRBD2	TRBJ2-5	TGTGCCAGCAGCTTAGGCCAGGGCGGGAGAGAGACCCAGTACTTC	CASSLGQGGRETQYF
few	TRBV6-8	-	TRBJ2-7	TGTGCCAGCAGGGCCGGAGTGTGGGGGGCAAAAGGGTCCTACGAGCAGTACTTC	CASRAGVWGAKGSYEQYF
few	TRBV11-3	-	TRBJ1-2	TGTGCCAGCAGCTTTGGGTCCGGGACTTATGGCTACACCTTC	CASSFGSGTYGYTF
-	TRBV30	-	TRBJ1-1	TGTGCCTGGGGGGCAGGGTTTGGGTACACTGAAGCTTTCTTT	CAWGAGFGYTEAFF
-	TRBV28	-	TRBJ2-1	TGTGCCAGCAGTTCCGGGACAACAAACAATGAGCAGTTCTTC	CASSSGTTNNEQFF
-	TRBV1	-	TRBJ2-7	TGCGCCAGCAGCCAAGGGGGAGAATTCTCCTACGAGCAGTACTTC	CASSQGGEFSYEQYF
medium-sized	TRBV11-3	TRBD2	TRBJ2-3	TGTGCCAGCAGCTTATGGGAGGGAGGCCCGACTGACACAGATACGCAGTATTTT	CASSLWEGGPTDTDTQYF
-	TRBV2	-	TRBJ2-1	TGTGCCAGCAGTGAGTTAGAAAACAATGAGCAGTTCTTC	CASSELENNEQFF